This T cell receptor beta chain was identified during a study of T-cell memory formation after mild COVID-19. The CDR3 has 14 residues. The junction had 4 bases not matched to a gene; V was cut back by 4 bases and J by 2 bases. In germline, CDR1 is SQVTM, CDR2 ANQGSEA. A single record per CDR3 protein comes from TCRdb applying MiXCR to the 5' RACE reads. This table holds roughly 320,000 distinct CDR3 sequences, approximately 29% found once. The sample holds many counts of this clonotype. This chain joins TRBV29-1 and TRBJ2-1; the match to TRBD2 covers 8 bases. Material: PBMCs or a T cell subset sorted from them (not recorded which). The TCR originated in an adult woman who had mild COVID-19 (a few samples of this study predate the infection). Cell type and time point are not known. The CDR3: CSVAVGGAYNEQFF. In DNA, the CDR3 is TGCAGCGTTGCAGTCGGGGGGGCCTACAATGAGCAGTTCTTC.